Sequencing of this TCR beta chain was carried out in a study of blood T cell repertoires in COVID-19. J gave up 8 bases and V 8 bases, and 3 bases lay outside the gene matches. The CDR3 loop spans 12 amino acids. Looked up from germline, CDR1 is MNHEY and CDR2 is SVGAGI. Under the authors' procedure: Amplification with reference gene primers provided the estimates of nucleated cell counts. Clones were read by immunoSEQ multiplex PCR, and TCRdb kept only the in-frame ones, dropping some. For V, J and clone size, that table is used; D and trimming come from the DNA. The sample carries roughly 220,000 clones, about 88% recorded once.

This rearrangement joins TRBV6-5 to TRBJ1-6; 7 positions agree with TRBD1. The receptor's source is a woman aged 50 to 60 with COVID-19, enrolled during active disease. Sequencing was done on a sample of peripheral blood. For the CDR3, the DNA is TGTGCCAGCCGCAGGGGGGATTCACCCCTCCACTTT. This sequence encodes CASRRGDSPLHF.